The T cell receptor (beta chain) under discussion was sequenced for a study of human CD8 memory T cell subsets. Generation of TCR beta libraries used UMI-labeled 5' RACE. For each CDR3 protein, TCRdb gives one entry from its re-call of the 5' RACE reads, without DNA. The sample includes fewer than 7,500 distinct CDR3 sequences. Per subset, duplicate vials of approximately 150,000 sorted CD8+ T cells supplied RNA. The germline V gene has CDR1 SQVTM and CDR2 ANQGSEA. This CDR3 contains 12 residues. The sample taken for sequencing was CD8+ stem-like memory T cells (TSCM and TCM) sorted from PBMCs. The subset was: stem-like memory CD8 T cells (TSTEM), CCR7+ PD-1- TIGIT-. The clonotype was recovered from a human donor in good health. The V call is TRBV29-1, the J call TRBJ2-5. The CDR3 spells CSVESNQETQYF.